Detailed here is one TCR beta chain. Only one count was recorded for this clone. The specificity of this receptor is unknown. Per-nucleotide qualities are absent, and no much larger clonotype sits a single base away. Including cysteine and phenylalanine, the CDR3 has 15 amino acids. Only the CDR3 DNA is retained, 45 bases long and in frame from the first base. For CDR1 and CDR2, the germline V gene lists SGDLS and YYNGEE. Trimming takes 0 bases from V and 6 bases from J, and the germline ends sit 14 bases apart. Receptor amplification or capture employed the immunoSEQ multiplex PCR assay. TCRdb holds this immuneACCESS table with in-frame rearrangements only. Some clones are missing; in checked studies, unresolved V genes explain under half, and the rest has no known cause. This sample gives some 81,000 clones in total; approximately 89% of them show up just once. 1.9% of the sample is in the top ten clones.

The sample originates from a study of T cell changes during pregnancy in multiple sclerosis (dated by TCRdb to the late 2010s). Regarding the complete study: The study looked at changes in the T cell repertoire across pregnancy in women with multiple sclerosis.

The chain was built from TRBV9 and TRBJ2-3; the D segment cannot be called with confidence. The receptor was isolated from a female donor with multiple sclerosis, enrolled in a pregnancy study. The source material was peripheral blood, sampled before pregnancy. Here the CDR3 is given as CASSVGARVSDTQYF. Here is the DNA: TGTGCCAGCAGCGTAGGAGCTCGGGTTTCGGATACGCAGTATTTT.